The rows below give T cell receptor beta chains drawn from one sample of a study of CD8 T cells in ankylosing spondylitis. In TCRdb, the 5' RACE reads were re-called with MiXCR into one record per CDR3 protein. Found here are 210,000 or so distinct CDR3 sequences, roughly 26% of them singletons; the top ten hold approximately 6.6%. The sequencing sample was made of blood, either unsorted or a sorted T cell fraction (not recorded which). The origin of the receptors is a male donor with ankylosing spondylitis or in good health (not recorded which). Both conserved end residues are part of each CDR3. A D gene is named only where the DNA matches it firmly. For some rows the clone size is stated as once, few or many, or as a class when expanded; others skip it.

cdr3_length d_call clone_size j_call v_call cdr3_nt cdr3_aa
12 . many TRBJ2-1 TRBV20-1 TGCAGTGCTACCCCCCGGATCAATGAGCAGTTCTTC CSATPRINEQFF
13 . many TRBJ2-1 TRBV12-3/TRBV12-4 TGTGCCAGCAGTTCCGGGGTTGGGAATGAGCAGTTCTTC CASSSGVGNEQFF
12 . few TRBJ2-7 TRBV20-1 TGCAGTGCTAGGATACTAGCCTACGAGCAGTACTTC CSARILAYEQYF
17 TRBD2 . TRBJ2-3 TRBV24-1 TGTGCCACCAGTGATTTCCGCGGACTAGCGGGTACAGATACGCAGTATTTT CATSDFRGLAGTDTQYF
14 TRBD1 . TRBJ2-7 TRBV10-3 TGTGCCATCAGTGAGTCGGGACAGGGAAGGGAGCAGTACTTC CAISESGQGREQYF
13 TRBD1 once TRBJ2-7 TRBV12-3/TRBV12-4 TGTGCCAGCAAGGGGGACAGGGCGGCCGAGCAGTACTTC CASKGDRAAEQYF
12 TRBD2 . TRBJ2-1 TRBV12-3/TRBV12-4 TGTGCCAGCAGTTTTGGTAGCGGGAGAAGCGGTTTC CASSFGSGRSGF
14 TRBD1 many TRBJ1-2 TRBV2 TGTGCCAGCAGGACGGGACAGGGCCTAGGTGGCTACACCTTC CASRTGQGLGGYTF
14 . many TRBJ2-7 TRBV5-1 TGCGCCAGCAGTTTAGCGGAAAATTGGGGGGAGCAGTACTTC CASSLAENWGEQYF
15 . . TRBJ1-4 TRBV5-1 TGCGCCAGCAGCTTTGGACGGCGGATTAATGAAAAACTGTTTTTT CASSFGRRINEKLFF
14 . . TRBJ2-3 TRBV20-1 TGCAGTGCCCCGAAGCCTAGTACAGCAGATACGCAGTATTTT CSAPKPSTADTQYF
13 . few TRBJ2-3 TRBV5-6 TGTGCCAGCAGGCCCAGCAGTGCAGATACGCAGTATTTT CASRPSSADTQYF
18 TRBD2 many TRBJ2-5 TRBV20-1 TGCAGTGCTAGGTCGGGACTAGCGGGAGTTGGGGGAGGAGAGACCCAGTACTTC CSARSGLAGVGGGETQYF
17 TRBD2 . TRBJ2-1 TRBV4-3 TGCGCCAGCAGCCAAGTAAGGCAAACTAGCGGGAGCCATGAGCAGTTCTTC CASSQVRQTSGSHEQFF
15 TRBD2 many TRBJ2-3 TRBV20-1 TGCAGTGCCCGTCCGACTAGCGGGAAGCCAGATACGCAGTATTTT CSARPTSGKPDTQYF
11 . many TRBJ1-4 TRBV25-1 TGTGCCAGCAGTAGGGAAGAAAAACTGTTTTTT CASSREEKLFF
12 TRBD2 few TRBJ2-7 TRBV29-1 TGCAGCGTCGTAGCGGGAGGCCCAACCATGTACTTC CSVVAGGPTMYF
14 TRBD1 . TRBJ2-3 TRBV5-1 TGCGCCAGCAGCGGGGGACAGGGGACAGATACGCAGTATTTT CASSGGQGTDTQYF
12 . many TRBJ2-5 TRBV5-1 TGCGCCAGCAGCTTTTCCGGAGAGACCCAGTACTTC CASSFSGETQYF
17 TRBD2 many TRBJ2-3 TRBV6-2/TRBV6-3 TGTGCCAGCAGTTACCCCTCGAGACTAGCGGGAGTGGATACGCAGTATTTT CASSYPSRLAGVDTQYF
15 TRBD1 many TRBJ2-1 TRBV5-1 TGCGCCAGCAGCTTGGGACAGGGCTCCTACAATGAGCAGTTCTTC CASSLGQGSYNEQFF
14 TRBD2 once TRBJ2-3 TRBV24-1 TGTGCCACCAGTTCGCGCGGGAGTGCAGATACGCAGTATTTT CATSSRGSADTQYF
10 TRBD2 many TRBJ2-1 TRBV20-1 TGCAGTGATCCGGGACTAGCTAGGTTCTTC CSDPGLARFF
14 . . TRBJ2-2 TRBV10-3 TGTGCCACCACAACTGGGGGGCGCACCGGGGAGCTGTTTTTT CATTTGGRTGELFF
15 . . TRBJ1-3 TRBV20-1 TGCAGTGCTAGAGGACAGCTGAGCTCTGGAAACACCATATATTTT CSARGQLSSGNTIYF
16 . few TRBJ2-1 TRBV20-1 TGCAGTGCAGCCGACCAGAGGGGCCCGCCCTACAATGAGCAGTTCTTC CSAADQRGPPYNEQFF
14 . . TRBJ2-1 TRBV20-1 TGCAGTGCTAGAGATGGCGGCGGACTCAATGAGCAGTTCTTC CSARDGGGLNEQFF
15 . . TRBJ2-1 TRBV15 TGTGCCACCAGCAGGCCGCGAGGTCAAGACAATGAGCAGTTCTTC CATSRPRGQDNEQFF
16 TRBD2 . TRBJ2-7 TRBV3-1 TGTGCCAGCAGCCAACCACTAGCGGGAGCTAGCAACGAGCAGTACTTC CASSQPLAGASNEQYF
15 TRBD1 . TRBJ1-5 TRBV20-1 TGCAGTGCTAGTAGGGGACAGGGTTCCCATCAGCCCCAGCATTTT CSASRGQGSHQPQHF
11 . few TRBJ2-1 TRBV20-1 TGCAGTGCGACGGCCCGCAATGAGCAGTTCTTC CSATARNEQFF
15 TRBD2 . TRBJ2-1 TRBV12-3/TRBV12-4 TGTGCCAGCAGTTTGACCCTAGCGGGGAGGAATGAGCAGTTCTTC CASSLTLAGRNEQFF
15 . . TRBJ2-2 TRBV5-1 TGCGCCAGCAGCTTGGAGGCAACGAACACCGGGGAGCTGTTTTTT CASSLEATNTGELFF
13 . many TRBJ1-2 TRBV4-3 TGCGCCAGCAGCCCCCGCAGAGGGACAGGCTACACCTTC CASSPRRGTGYTF
13 . few TRBJ2-3 TRBV6-1 TGTGCCAGCGGTAGGACTCCCCACGATACGCAGTATTTT CASGRTPHDTQYF
17 TRBD2 . TRBJ2-5 TRBV5-7 TGTGCCAGCAGCGCCGGGACTAGCGGGAGTTTCCAAGAGACCCAGTACTTC CASSAGTSGSFQETQYF
14 . many TRBJ2-5 TRBV5-1 TGCGCCAGCAGCTTGGGACAGCACCAAGAGACCCAGTACTTC CASSLGQHQETQYF
15 TRBD1 . TRBJ1-3 TRBV3-1 TGTGCCAGCTGCTTGGGACAGACCTTTGGAAACACCATATATTTT CASCLGQTFGNTIYF
19 TRBD2 many TRBJ2-2 TRBV9 TGTGCCAGCAGCTCGCGGCCGGGAGTGGGACTAGCGAGTGGAGGGGAGCTGTTTTTT CASSSRPGVGLASGGELFF
15 . . TRBJ2-7 TRBV6-1 TGTGCCAGCAGCAAGACCGAGGACGGAGCCTACGAGCAGTACTTC CASSKTEDGAYEQYF
14 . . TRBJ2-1 TRBV18 TGTGCCAGCTCACCATCCCGACAGTACAATGAGCAGTTCTTC CASSPSRQYNEQFF
15 . many TRBJ1-1 TRBV12-3/TRBV12-4 TGTGCCAGCAGTTTAGAGGTCTCTTTTGGCACTGAAGCTTTCTTT CASSLEVSFGTEAFF
15 TRBD2 few TRBJ2-7 TRBV7-2 TGTGCCAGCAGCTTAGGTCCTAGCGGGACTTACGAGCAGTACTTC CASSLGPSGTYEQYF
14 . many TRBJ2-7 TRBV7-2 TGTGCCAGCAGCAAGACCGGGGGACAATACGAGCAGTACTTC CASSKTGGQYEQYF
15 . . TRBJ2-5 TRBV15 TGTGCCACCAGCAGAGAACAGGTCAGGGGAGAGACCCAGTACTTC CATSREQVRGETQYF
15 . . TRBJ2-3 TRBV11-2 TGTGCCAGCAGCTTAAGGTTCGGAGGCACAGATACGCAGTATTTT CASSLRFGGTDTQYF
11 . many TRBJ2-7 TRBV5-6 TGTGCCAGCAGCTTTGTCAACGAGCAGTACTTC CASSFVNEQYF
15 TRBD1 . TRBJ2-5 TRBV7-3 TGTGCCAGCAGCTTAACTCAACAGGGGGTTGGGACCCAGTACTTC CASSLTQQGVGTQYF
16 TRBD2 . TRBJ2-1 TRBV2 TGTGCCAGCACAGGCGCGGGAGGGCCTCAGTCAGCTGAGCAGTTCTTC CASTGAGGPQSAEQFF
14 . few TRBJ2-5 TRBV12-3/TRBV12-4 TGTGCCAGCAGCCACTCGGACGGCCCAGAGACCCAGTACTTC CASSHSDGPETQYF
14 TRBD1 . TRBJ2-7 TRBV29-1 TGCAGCGTTGTGACCGGGACAGGGGCCTACGAGCAGTACTTC CSVVTGTGAYEQYF
15 TRBD2 few TRBJ2-1 TRBV20-1 TGCAGTGCACCAGAGGCGACTAGCGGGAATTATGAGCAGTTCTTC CSAPEATSGNYEQFF
12 . many TRBJ2-1 TRBV6-5 TGTGCCAGCAATAACCACTACAATGAGCAGTTCTTC CASNNHYNEQFF
14 . many TRBJ2-1 TRBV10-2 TGCGCCACTGGGGAAGGCACATTTTACAATGAGCAGTTCTTC CATGEGTFYNEQFF
16 TRBD2 many TRBJ2-1 TRBV6-2/TRBV6-3 TGTGCCAGCAGTTACCCAGTGGGAGGGCCCTACAATGAGCAGTTCTTC CASSYPVGGPYNEQFF
11 . . TRBJ2-1 TRBV5-1 TGCGCCAGCAGCGGGATCAATGAGCAGTTCTTC CASSGINEQFF
15 . . TRBJ1-1 TRBV12-3/TRBV12-4 TGTGCCAGCACCGGACCCCGGGGCGGGAACACTGAAGCTTTCTTT CASTGPRGGNTEAFF
16 . . TRBJ2-3 TRBV6-5 TGTGCCAGCAGTTACTCGAGTAACGGGTACACAGATACGCAGTATTTT CASSYSSNGYTDTQYF
16 . many TRBJ2-1 TRBV24-1 TGTGCCACCAGTGATTCGACCCCGAGCGGGTACAATGAGCAGTTCTTC CATSDSTPSGYNEQFF